Presented here are 2 T cell receptor beta chains from one specimen sequenced in a study of vaccination and CD4 T cells after COVID-19. With the Oncomine TCR Beta short-read assay, DNA from cultured CD4+ T cells was sequenced. In TCRdb, the PCR reads were re-called with MiXCR into one record per CDR3 protein. The repertoire consists of more than 8,000 distinct CDR3 sequences, with roughly 27% occurring once and the leading ten covering 15%. These TCRs' antigens remain unknown. Treatment denoted: approximately nine-day PBMC culture with coronavirus spike peptide pools or control peptides (ViraFEST assay). The source material was CD4+ T cells from blood, cultured in vitro, sampled after SARS-CoV-2 vaccination. All receptors derive from a human donor who had recovered from COVID-19.

This rearrangement joins TRBV7-9 to TRBJ2-7; TRBD1 is a possible D gene (6 bases). The CDR3 covers 14 residues. Germline V gene sequence: CDR1 SEHNR, CDR2 FQNEAQ (reference sequence). The V and J ends lost 5 bases and 0 bases respectively, with 11 bases between them. The DNA for the CDR3 is TGTGCCAGCAGCACGACAGGTAACTCCTACGAGCAGTACTTC. Amino acids: CASSTTGNSYEQYF. Together with reference TRBV7-9 and TRBJ2-7, the CDR3 gives the full variable domain: DTGVSQNPRHKITKRGQNVTFRCDPISEHNRLYWYRQTLGQGPEFLTYFQNEAQLEKSRLLSDRFSAERPKGSFSTLEIQRTEQGDSAMYLCASSTTGNSYEQYFGPGTRLTVT.

This clonotype was seen more than once but under ten times. V usage is TRBV14 and J usage is TRBJ1-1; D gene unclear. Germline-derived CDR1 and CDR2 are SGHDN and FVKESK. The CDR3 sequence is 16 residues long. Trimming removed 1 base from V and 1 base from J, with 13 bases in between. Here the CDR3 reads CASSQGLGQPNTEAFF. CDR3 DNA sequence: TGTGCCAGCAGCCAAGGTCTGGGTCAGCCGAACACTGAAGCTTTCTTT.